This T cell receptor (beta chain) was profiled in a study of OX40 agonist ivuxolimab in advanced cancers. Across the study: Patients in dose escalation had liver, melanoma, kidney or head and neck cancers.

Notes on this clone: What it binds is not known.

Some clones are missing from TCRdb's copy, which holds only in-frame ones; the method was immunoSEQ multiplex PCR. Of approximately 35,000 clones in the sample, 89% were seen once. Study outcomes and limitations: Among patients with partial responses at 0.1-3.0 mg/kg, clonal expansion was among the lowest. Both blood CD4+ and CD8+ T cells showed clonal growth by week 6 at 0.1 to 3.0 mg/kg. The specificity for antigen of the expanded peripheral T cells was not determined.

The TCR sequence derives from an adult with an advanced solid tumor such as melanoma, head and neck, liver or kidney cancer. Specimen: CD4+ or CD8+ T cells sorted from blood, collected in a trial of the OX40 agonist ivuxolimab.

CDR3 sequence (DNA): TGTGCCAGCAGCTTCAACACCGGGGAGCTGTTTTTT. It yields the protein CASSFNTGELFF. The chain has TRBV5-4 and TRBJ2-2; D remains ambiguous. V was pared by 2 bases and J by 2 bases, with 1 base between. Looked up from germline, CDR1 is SGHNT and CDR2 is YYREEE (reference sequence). The CDR3 is 12 amino acids.